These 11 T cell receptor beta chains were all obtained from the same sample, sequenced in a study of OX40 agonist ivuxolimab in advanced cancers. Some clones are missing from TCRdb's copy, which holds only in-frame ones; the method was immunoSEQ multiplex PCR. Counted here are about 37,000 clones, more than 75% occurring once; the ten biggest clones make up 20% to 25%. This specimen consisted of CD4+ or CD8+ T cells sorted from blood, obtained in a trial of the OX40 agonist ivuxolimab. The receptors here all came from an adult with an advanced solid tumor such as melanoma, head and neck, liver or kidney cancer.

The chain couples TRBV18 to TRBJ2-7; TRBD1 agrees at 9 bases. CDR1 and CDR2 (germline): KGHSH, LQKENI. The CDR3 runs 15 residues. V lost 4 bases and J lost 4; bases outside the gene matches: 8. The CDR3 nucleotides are TGTGCCAGCTCACAATCGGGACAGGGCCGATACGAGCAGTACTTC. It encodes CASSQSGQGRYEQYF.

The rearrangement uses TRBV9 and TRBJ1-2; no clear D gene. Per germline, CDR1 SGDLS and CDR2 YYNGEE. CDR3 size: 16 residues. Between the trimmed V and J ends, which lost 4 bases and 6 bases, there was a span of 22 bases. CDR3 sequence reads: CASSPTTPGNADGYTF. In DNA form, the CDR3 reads TGTGCCAGCAGCCCCACAACCCCTGGAAATGCCGATGGCTACACCTTC.

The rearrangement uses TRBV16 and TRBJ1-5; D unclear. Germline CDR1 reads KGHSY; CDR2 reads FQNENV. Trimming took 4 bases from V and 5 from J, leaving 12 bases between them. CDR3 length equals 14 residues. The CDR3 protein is CASSPGSLHQPQHF. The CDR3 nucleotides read TGTGCCAGCAGCCCCGGTTCTTTGCATCAGCCCCAGCATTTT.

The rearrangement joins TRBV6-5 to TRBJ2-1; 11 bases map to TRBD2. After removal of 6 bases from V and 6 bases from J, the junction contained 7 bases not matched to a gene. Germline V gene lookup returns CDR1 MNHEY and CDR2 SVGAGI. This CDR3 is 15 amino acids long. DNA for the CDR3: TGTGCCAGCAGACTGACTAGCGGGGTACTCAATGAGCAGTTCTTC. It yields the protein CASRLTSGVLNEQFF.

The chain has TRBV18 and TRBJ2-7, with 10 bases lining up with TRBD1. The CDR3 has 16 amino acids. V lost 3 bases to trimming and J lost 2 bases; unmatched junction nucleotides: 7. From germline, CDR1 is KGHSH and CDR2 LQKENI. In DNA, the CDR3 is TGTGCCAGCTCACCCGCCGGGACAGGGGTGGCCTACGAGCAGTACTTC. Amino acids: CASSPAGTGVAYEQYF.

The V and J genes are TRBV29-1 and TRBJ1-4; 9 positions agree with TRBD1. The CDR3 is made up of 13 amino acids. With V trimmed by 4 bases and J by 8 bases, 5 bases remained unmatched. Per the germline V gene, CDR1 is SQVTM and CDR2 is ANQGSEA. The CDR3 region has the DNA TGCAGCGTTGCCGGACAGGGGAACGAAAAACTGTTTTTT. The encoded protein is CSVAGQGNEKLFF.

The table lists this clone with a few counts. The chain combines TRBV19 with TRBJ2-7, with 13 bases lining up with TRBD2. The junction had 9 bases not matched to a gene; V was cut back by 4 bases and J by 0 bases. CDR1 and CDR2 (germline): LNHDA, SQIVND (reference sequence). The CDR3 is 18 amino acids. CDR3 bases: TGTGCCAGTAGTAGGGGTAGCGGACTAGCGGGGGACTCCTACGAGCAGTACTTC. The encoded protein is CASSRGSGLAGDSYEQYF.

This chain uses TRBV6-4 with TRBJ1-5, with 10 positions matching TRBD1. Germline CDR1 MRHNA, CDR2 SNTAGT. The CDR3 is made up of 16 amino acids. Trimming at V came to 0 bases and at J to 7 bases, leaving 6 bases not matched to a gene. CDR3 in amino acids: CASSDSGQGLRQPQHF. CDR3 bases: TGTGCCAGCAGTGACTCGGGACAGGGGCTACGACAGCCCCAGCATTTT.

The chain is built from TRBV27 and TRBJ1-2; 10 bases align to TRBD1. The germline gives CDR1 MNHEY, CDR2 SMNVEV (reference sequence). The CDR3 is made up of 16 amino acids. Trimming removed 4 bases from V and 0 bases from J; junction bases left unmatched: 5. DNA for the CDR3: TGTGCCAGCAGTTCTATGACAGGGGGCGCTAACTATGGCTACACCTTC. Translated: CASSSMTGGANYGYTF.

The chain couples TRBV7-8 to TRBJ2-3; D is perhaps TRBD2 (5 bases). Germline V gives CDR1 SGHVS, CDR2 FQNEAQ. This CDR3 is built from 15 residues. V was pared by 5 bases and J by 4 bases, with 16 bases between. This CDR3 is CASSDRRISADTQYF. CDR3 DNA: TGTGCCAGCAGCGACCGGAGGATAAGTGCAGATACGCAGTATTTT.

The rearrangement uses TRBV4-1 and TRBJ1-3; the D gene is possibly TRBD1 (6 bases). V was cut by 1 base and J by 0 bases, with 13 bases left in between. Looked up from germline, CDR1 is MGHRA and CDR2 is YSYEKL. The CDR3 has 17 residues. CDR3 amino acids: CASSQAIDRISGNTIYF. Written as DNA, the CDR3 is TGCGCCAGCAGCCAAGCTATCGACAGGATCTCTGGAAACACCATATATTTT.